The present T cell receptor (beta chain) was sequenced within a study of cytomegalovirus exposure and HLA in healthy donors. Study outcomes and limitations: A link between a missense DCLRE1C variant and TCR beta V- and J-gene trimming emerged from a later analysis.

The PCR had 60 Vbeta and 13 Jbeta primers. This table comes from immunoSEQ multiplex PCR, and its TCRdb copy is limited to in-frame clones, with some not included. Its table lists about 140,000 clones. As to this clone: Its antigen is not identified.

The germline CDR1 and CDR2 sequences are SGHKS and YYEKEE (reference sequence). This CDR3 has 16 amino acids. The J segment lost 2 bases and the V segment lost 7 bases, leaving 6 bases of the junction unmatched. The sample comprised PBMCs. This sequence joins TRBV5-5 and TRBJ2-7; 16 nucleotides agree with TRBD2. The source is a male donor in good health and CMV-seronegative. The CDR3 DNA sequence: TGTGCCAGCGCTGGGACTAGCGGGAGGGAGGCCTACGAGCAGTACTTC. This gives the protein CASAGTSGREAYEQYF.